The 32 T cell receptor beta chains below all came from one sample that was sequenced in a study of T-cell reconstitution after alpha-beta-depleted transplantation in children (dated by TCRdb to 2016 to 2018). Receptors were amplified or captured by PCR. The listed sequencing device is Illumina HiSeq 2500. To normalize quantification of the TCRbeta repertoire, the TCR libraries were built with molecular barcoding that relied on unique molecular identifiers. Using fastp trimming at Q25 and MiXCR clonotype assembly, TCRdb reanalyzed the public sequencing data and kept in-frame beta chains. Rows are unified per CDR3 protein, each entry keeping the most common DNA and genes. The sample data list 780,000 or so distinct CDR3 sequences, and under 20% of these were observed just once. Clones ranked in the top ten supply around 5.3% of the sample. The treatment or condition label, as the study defines it: allogeneic hematopoietic cell transplantation with graft depleted of TCRalphabeta T cells and CD19 B cells.

This material consisted of PBMCs, mostly from graft donor cells, taken 360 days after TCRalphabeta/CD19-depleted stem cell transplant. These receptors all stem from a male patient between 5 and 17 years old who had a stem cell transplant for acute lymphoblastic leukemia, so the T cells may come from the graft donor.

This clonotype was detected a few times. V usage is TRBV7-8 and J usage is TRBJ2-7; tentatively, D is TRBD2 (5 bases). V was clipped by 5 bases and J by 3 bases, with 14 bases between them. CDR1 and CDR2 from the germline V gene are SGHVS and FQNEAQ. CDR3 length: 14 amino acids. The CDR3 region has the DNA TGTGCCAGCAGCCCCAGGCCGGGAAACTACGAGCAGTACTTC. This encodes CASSPRPGNYEQYF.

The chain employs TRBV20-1 and TRBJ2-2, with D possibly TRBD1 on 5 matching bases. There are 13 residues in the CDR3. CDR1 is DFQATT, CDR2 SNEGSKA, per germline (reference sequence). Between the trimmed V and J ends, which lost 4 bases and 4 bases, there was a span of 10 bases. Written as DNA, the CDR3 is TGCAGTGCTATCAGGGTTAGCACCGGGGAGCTGTTTTTT. Translating gives CSAIRVSTGELFF.

This clonotype appeared a few times. The gene calls are TRBV12-3 or TRBV12-4 and TRBJ2-7, with 8 bases lining up with TRBD1. V lost 6 bases and J lost 1; bases outside the gene matches: 11. The CDR3 loop spans 16 amino acids. The CDR3: CASSNSGTGHSYEQYF. In DNA form, the CDR3 reads TGTGCCAGCAGCAACTCCGGGACAGGTCATTCCTACGAGCAGTACTTC.

In its sample, this clonotype was seen many times. V gene TRBV25-1 combines with J gene TRBJ2-6; tentatively, D is TRBD2 (5 bases). This CDR3 is 14 amino acids long. Germline-derived CDR1 and CDR2 are MGHDK and SYGVNS. V dropped 5 bases and J dropped 1 base, with 6 bases sitting between them. The CDR3 loop reads CASSRGSGANVLTF. The CDR3 DNA follows: TGTGCCAGCAGTCGGGGATCTGGGGCCAACGTCCTGACTTTC.

CDR3 sequence reads: CSVGLVTDSYEQYF. In DNA form, the CDR3 reads TGCAGCGTGGGACTAGTAACGGACTCCTACGAGCAGTACTTC. V usage is TRBV29-1 and J usage is TRBJ2-7; TRBD2 matches at 8 bases. The CDR3 sequence is 14 residues long. Germline V lookup: CDR1 SQVTM, CDR2 ANQGSEA. V trimming: 6 bases; J trimming: 0 bases; junction bases outside the gene matches: 7.

This clonotype was seen repeatedly, ten times or more. The chain combines TRBV5-6 with TRBJ1-5, with TRBD1 matching over 11 bases. The CDR3 is 14 residues long. With V trimmed by 4 bases and J by 8 bases, 5 bases remained unmatched. CDR1 SGHDT and CDR2 YYEEEE come from the germline V gene. The CDR3 sequence: CASSGQGAREPQHF. DNA for the CDR3: TGTGCCAGCAGCGGACAGGGGGCCAGGGAGCCCCAGCATTTT. Full variable domain (missing parts from reference TRBV5-6 and TRBJ1-5): DAGVTQSPTHLIKTRGQQVTLRCSPKSGHDTVSWYQQALGQGPQFIFQYYEEEERQRGNFPDRFSGHQFPNYSSELNVNALLLGDSALYLCASSGQGAREPQHFGDGTRLSIL.

Only a few counts were recorded for this clonotype. The V and J genes are TRBV27 and TRBJ1-1, with 9 positions matching TRBD1. The V gene's germline CDR1 is MNHEY and CDR2 SMNVEV (reference sequence). The V gene end was trimmed by 3 bases and the J gene end by 5 bases; junction bases not matched to a gene: 10. This CDR3 is built from 16 residues. CDR3 nucleotide sequence: TGTGCCAGCAGTTTGAGACGGGGACAGGGATTGACTGAAGCTTTCTTT. Its translation is CASSLRRGQGLTEAFF.

About this clonotype itself: A read error may account for a junction end that differs from germline. The J gene is TRBJ2-1, the V gene TRBV29-1; possibly TRBD2 for D (7 bases). Germline V lookup: CDR1 SQVTM, CDR2 ANQGSEA. CDR3 length: 13 amino acids. In DNA form, the CDR3 reads TGCACCGTTCGGGGGGCTTTAGGCAATGAGCAGTTCTTC. Translated: CTVRGALGNEQFF.

The chain carries TRBV18 and TRBJ2-1; 9 bases match TRBD1. The CDR3 is 12 amino acids. The J segment lost 14 bases and the V segment lost 6 bases, leaving 8 bases of the junction unmatched. From germline, CDR1 is KGHSH and CDR2 LQKENI. This chain's CDR3 is CASSLEQGAEFF. The CDR3 DNA reads TGTGCCAGCTCGCTCGAACAGGGGGCGGAGTTCTTC.

This clonotype was observed at least ten times. The chain couples TRBV5-1 to TRBJ1-1, with TRBD1 matching 7 bases. The CDR3 length is 16 residues. Trimming cost V 3 bases and J 0 bases; bases outside gene matches: 8. CDR1 and CDR2 from the germline V gene are SGHRS and YFSETQ. The CDR3 DNA reads as TGCGCCAGCAGCTCAAGACAGGGACGGGTGAACACTGAAGCTTTCTTT. It specifies CASSSRQGRVNTEAFF.

This rearrangement joins TRBV7-6 to TRBJ2-3; either TRBD1 or TRBD2 may fit D (6 bases each). Germline CDR1 is SGHVS and CDR2 is FNYEAQ. Trimming cost V 3 bases and J 4 bases, with 17 bases left between them. This CDR3 spans 16 amino acids. In nucleotides, the CDR3 is TGTGCCAGCAGCTTGGGGAGGACGGCAGGGGCAGATACGCAGTATTTT. Amino acid sequence: CASSLGRTAGADTQYF.

The sample holds a few counts of this clonotype. CDR3 in DNA: TGTGCCAGCAGCTTCTTTGACAATGAGCAGTTCTTC. Amino acid sequence: CASSFFDNEQFF. This sequence joins TRBV7-9 and TRBJ2-1; D gene ambiguous. Germline V gives CDR1 SEHNR, CDR2 FQNEAQ (reference sequence). Deletions cut 3 bases from V and 5 bases from J, with 5 bases between. The CDR3 sequence is 12 residues long.

The sample holds a few counts of this clonotype. The chain links TRBV20-1 to TRBJ2-1; 11 bases are shared with TRBD2. V was clipped by 1 base and J by 4 bases; unmatched bases: 18. In germline, CDR1 is DFQATT, CDR2 SNEGSKA (reference sequence). This CDR3 spans 20 amino acids. In nucleotides, the CDR3 is TGCAGTGCTAGAGCTTCTGAACTAGCGGGAGATGTATCGAGGTACAATGAGCAGTTCTTC. Amino acid sequence: CSARASELAGDVSRYNEQFF.

The chain employs TRBV29-1 and TRBJ2-7; D gene ambiguous. Germline V gives CDR1 SQVTM, CDR2 ANQGSEA. V was pared by 2 bases and J by 3 bases, with 8 bases between. This CDR3 contains 12 residues. The CDR3 nucleotides are TGCAGCGTTGAAAGTGACGACTACGAGCAGTACTTC. It yields the protein CSVESDDYEQYF.

The chain joins TRBV18 to TRBJ2-5, with a weak D call TRBD1 (6 bases). The CDR3 extends over 16 amino acids. V shed 3 bases and J shed 4 bases, with 18 bases lying between them. Germline lookup yields CDR1 KGHSH and CDR2 LQKENI. For the CDR3, the DNA is TGTGCCAGCTCACCCCAGCAGGGGTCCGGTCCAGAGACCCAGTACTTC. It yields the protein CASSPQQGSGPETQYF.

This clonotype showed up just a few times. CDR3: CASRPGLAAWEQYF. The CDR3 nucleotides read TGTGCCAGCAGGCCGGGACTAGCGGCCTGGGAGCAGTACTTC. This sequence joins TRBV12-3 or TRBV12-4 and TRBJ2-7, with TRBD2 matching over 11 bases. The CDR3 has 14 amino acids. The V gene end was trimmed by 6 bases and the J gene end by 7 bases; junction bases not matched to a gene: 8.

The chain combines TRBV20-1 with TRBJ2-1, with 8 bases aligning to TRBD2. The CDR3 spans 14 residues. From germline, CDR1 is DFQATT and CDR2 SNEGSKA (reference sequence). V was clipped by 5 bases and J by 2 bases; unmatched bases: 5. CDR3 protein: CSALSGKTYNEQFF. CDR3 sequence (DNA): TGCAGTGCTCTTAGCGGGAAAACCTACAATGAGCAGTTCTTC.

This clonotype was observed a few times. CDR3 DNA sequence: TGCAGCGTGATAGCGCCCTCCTACGAGCAGTACTTC. This encodes CSVIAPSYEQYF. The genes are TRBV29-1 and TRBJ2-7, with D maybe TRBD2 (5 bases). The CDR3 spans 12 residues. Germline CDR1 is SQVTM and CDR2 is ANQGSEA. Deletions cut 6 bases from V and 0 bases from J, with 9 bases between.

The V and J genes are TRBV5-6 and TRBJ2-1; a possible D gene is TRBD2 (6 bases). This CDR3 comprises 15 residues. Germline loops: CDR1 SGHDT, CDR2 YYEEEE. Between the trimmed V and J ends, which lost 4 bases and 7 bases, there was a span of 18 bases. The CDR3 sequence: CASSIRQGRLNEQFF. In DNA form, the CDR3 reads TGTGCCAGCAGCATCCGACAAGGGAGGTTGAATGAGCAGTTCTTC.

V gene TRBV20-1 combines with J gene TRBJ2-3; TRBD2 aligns across 7 bases. The trim removed 3 bases at V and 4 bases at J, leaving 10 bases unmatched. The germline V gene has CDR1 DFQATT and CDR2 SNEGSKA (reference sequence). CDR3 length: 15 amino acids. The CDR3 coding sequence is TGCAGTGCTAGCGTCCGGCGGGAGAGGGCAGATACGCAGTATTTT. Encoded protein: CSASVRRERADTQYF.

This clonotype was detected a few times. J is TRBJ2-5 and V is TRBV12-3 or TRBV12-4; the D gene is possibly TRBD1 (6 bases). The length of the CDR3 is 15 residues. V was shortened by 6 bases and J by 0 bases, with 14 bases between the two germline ends. This CDR3 is CASRNTGLYQETQYF. The CDR3 DNA sequence: TGTGCCAGCAGAAACACAGGGTTGTACCAAGAGACCCAGTACTTC.

The chain couples TRBV12-3 or TRBV12-4 to TRBJ2-1; no definite D call. The CDR3 loop spans 14 amino acids. Between the trimmed V and J ends, which lost 3 bases and 9 bases, there was a span of 15 bases. CDR3 coding DNA: TGTGCCAGCAGTTTTACAAAAGGGCTCCCTGAGCAGTTCTTC. Translating gives CASSFTKGLPEQFF.

The V and J genes are TRBV25-1 and TRBJ2-7; the match to TRBD2 covers 8 bases. Germline V CDR1 and CDR2: MGHDK, SYGVNS. J was trimmed by 2 bases and V by 4 bases; bases with no gene match: 10. The CDR3 spans 16 residues. The CDR3 reads CASSGLFSGNPYEQYF. CDR3 DNA: TGTGCCAGCAGTGGGCTGTTTAGCGGGAATCCCTACGAGCAGTACTTC.

This sequence joins TRBV18 and TRBJ2-7; a weak D match, TRBD1 (5 bases). The CDR3 length is 14 residues. CDR1 is KGHSH and CDR2 is LQKENI in the germline V gene. Trimming cost V 2 bases and J 3 bases, with 11 bases left between them. The CDR3 here is CASSPGASYYEQYF. The CDR3 DNA is TGTGCCAGCTCACCAGGGGCCAGCTACTACGAGCAGTACTTC.

The table lists this clonotype with a few counts. The J gene is TRBJ2-3, the V gene TRBV4-1, with TRBD1 as a possible D gene (5 bases). The CDR3 runs to 14 residues. Germline CDR1 reads MGHRA; CDR2 reads YSYEKL. Trimming removed 4 bases at V and 1 base at J, with 9 bases between. CDR3 region: CASSPRDGTDTQYF. The CDR3, as DNA: TGCGCCAGCAGCCCCAGGGATGGCACAGATACGCAGTATTTT.

The chain uses TRBV7-9 and TRBJ2-4; tentative D call: TRBD1 (6 bases). The CDR3 covers 13 residues. CDR1 is SEHNR, CDR2 FQNEAQ, per germline (reference sequence). Trimming cost V 1 base and J 7 bases, with 8 bases left between them. The CDR3 region is CASSLDRANIQYF. The DNA for the CDR3 is TGTGCCAGCAGCTTAGACAGGGCCAACATTCAGTACTTC.

J is TRBJ2-3 and V is TRBV27, with TRBD2 as a possible D gene (6 bases). Between the trimmed V and J ends, which lost 4 bases and 1 base, there was a span of 12 bases. The CDR3 is 15 residues long. Looked up from germline, CDR1 is MNHEY and CDR2 is SMNVEV (reference sequence). The CDR3 protein is CASSYTWEGTDTQYF. The CDR3 DNA reads as TGTGCCAGCAGTTACACTTGGGAGGGCACAGATACGCAGTATTTT.

This clonotype was seen ten or more times. The V gene is TRBV5-1, the J gene TRBJ2-1; D may be TRBD1 (5 bases). The CDR3 loop spans 17 amino acids. With 5 bases removed from V and 4 bases from J, the gap between germline ends came to 22 bases. Germline V gene sequence: CDR1 SGHRS, CDR2 YFSETQ. The CDR3 region is CASSRGNPPLSYNEQFF. CDR3 nucleotide sequence: TGCGCCAGCAGTAGGGGAAACCCACCTTTAAGTTACAATGAGCAGTTCTTC. The entire variable domain, with the rest obtained from reference TRBV5-1 and TRBJ2-1, is as follows: KAGVTQTPRYLIKTRGQQVTLSCSPISGHRSVSWYQQTPGQGLQFLFEYFSETQRNKGNFPGRFSGRQFSNSRSEMNVSTLELGDSALYLCASSRGNPPLSYNEQFFGPGTRLTVL.

This clonotype was picked up a small number of times. The rearrangement joins TRBV29-1 to TRBJ2-7; the match to TRBD1 covers 10 bases. V dropped 5 bases and J dropped 2; count of bases not matched to a gene: 6. The CDR3 has 14 amino acids. CDR1 is SQVTM and CDR2 is ANQGSEA in the germline V gene. CDR3 bases: TGCAGCGTTACTACCGGGACAGGGGCCTACGAGCAGTACTTC. Protein sequence: CSVTTGTGAYEQYF.

This sequence joins TRBV7-6 and TRBJ2-5; D remains ambiguous. The CDR3 has 14 amino acids. With 4 bases removed from V and 3 bases from J, the gap between germline ends came to 12 bases. Looked up from germline, CDR1 is SGHVS and CDR2 is FNYEAQ. In nucleotides, the CDR3 is TGTGCCAGCAGCTCCTACTCTAGGAAAGAGACCCAGTACTTC. It yields the protein CASSSYSRKETQYF.

V is TRBV6-1 and J is TRBJ2-7; 11 nucleotides agree with TRBD2. CDR3 size: 14 residues. Germline assignment: CDR1 MNHNS and CDR2 SASEGT. Unmatched junction bases numbered 4, after V lost 5 bases and J lost 4 bases. For the CDR3, the DNA is TGTGCCAGCAGTATGGGACTAGCGGCTTACGAGCAGTACTTC. Its protein product is CASSMGLAAYEQYF.

This chain links TRBV7-8 with TRBJ2-7; D is perhaps TRBD1 (5 bases). Trimming left V 5 bases short and J 4 bases short, with 15 bases between. The CDR3 runs 14 residues. CDR1 is SGHVS and CDR2 is FQNEAQ in the germline V gene. The CDR3 is CASSLGHFYYEQYF. CDR3 bases: TGTGCCAGCAGCCTAGGACACTTTTATTACGAGCAGTACTTC.